These T cell receptor beta chains were read from a single sample in a study of blood T cell repertoires in COVID-19. TCRdb's table, derived via immunoSEQ multiplex PCR, lists solely in-frame clones and lacks some. The sample carries some 260,000 clones, about four fifths recorded once. The sequenced material came from peripheral blood. The origin of the receptors is a man older than 75 with acute or convalescent COVID-19. Both conserved end residues are part of each CDR3. D genes are given only for firm matches.

d_gene,v_gene,CDR3aa
TRBD1,TRBV28,CASRDRAGNEQFF
-,TRBV19,CASTAGREKLFF
-,TRBV18,CASSPDSQANYGYTF
TRBD1,TRBV5-1,CASSLSTGAEAFF
-,TRBV30,CAWSRGNNQPQHF
-,TRBV6-6,CASSYGGRDTGELFF
-,TRBV30,CAWSVSAGSVRGYTF
-,TRBV29-1,CSVEDPGYGEKLFF
TRBD1,TRBV3-1/TRBV3-2,CASRRDRGAGNTEAFF
TRBD1,TRBV7-2,CASSLVAGTASNQPQHF
TRBD1,TRBV2,CASSGTGGHQPQHF
-,TRBV5-1,CASSLSSTGELFF
-,TRBV18,CASSPQQGREGYTF
-,TRBV5-4,CASSTELEESPLHF